These T cell receptor beta chains were read from a single sample in a study of T cells in Graves' hyperthyroidism and ophthalmopathy. TCRdb processed the multiplex PCR reads anew with MiXCR; each CDR3 protein has one entry. The table includes under 400,000 distinct CDR3 sequences, 20% to 25% detected once. Material for sequencing was blood. The receptor set was obtained from a man aged 50-59 years with Graves' hyperthyroidism. CDR3s include the opening cysteine and the closing phenylalanine or tryptophan.

14	TRBJ2-7	TRBV11-2	CASSVSSVSYEQYF
15	TRBJ2-2	TRBV3-1	CASSQGTGGHGELFF
13	TRBJ1-2	TRBV19	CASSIAAGDGYTF
16	TRBJ2-1	TRBV20-1	CSARTLLAGGPYEQFF
20	TRBJ2-1	TRBV12-5	CASGLVPWLATKYSYNEQFF
15	TRBJ1-1	TRBV28	CASGGGGSSSLKAFF
13	TRBJ1-5	TRBV20-1	CSATWDSNQPQHF
13	TRBJ2-3	TRBV6-6	CASSYGGNPTQYF
16	TRBJ1-1	TRBV27	CASSLTAGRGYTEAFF
15	TRBJ2-1	TRBV9	CASSASGTPNNEQFF
16	TRBJ2-3	TRBV27	CASSSYRDRAPDTQYF
18	TRBJ1-1	TRBV3-1	CASSQATGGAGRTPEAFF
15	TRBJ2-7	TRBV6-1	CASTTLRTEPYEQYF
15	TRBJ2-7	TRBV6-1	CASRRPGLGAYEQYF
14	TRBJ2-7	TRBV20-1	CSARAGTGGFEQYF
13	TRBJ2-5	TRBV19	CASSTSGGAAQYF
15	TRBJ2-1	TRBV10-3	CATQLGESSYNEQFF
16	TRBJ2-1	TRBV6-5	CASSYSGTSAYNEQFF